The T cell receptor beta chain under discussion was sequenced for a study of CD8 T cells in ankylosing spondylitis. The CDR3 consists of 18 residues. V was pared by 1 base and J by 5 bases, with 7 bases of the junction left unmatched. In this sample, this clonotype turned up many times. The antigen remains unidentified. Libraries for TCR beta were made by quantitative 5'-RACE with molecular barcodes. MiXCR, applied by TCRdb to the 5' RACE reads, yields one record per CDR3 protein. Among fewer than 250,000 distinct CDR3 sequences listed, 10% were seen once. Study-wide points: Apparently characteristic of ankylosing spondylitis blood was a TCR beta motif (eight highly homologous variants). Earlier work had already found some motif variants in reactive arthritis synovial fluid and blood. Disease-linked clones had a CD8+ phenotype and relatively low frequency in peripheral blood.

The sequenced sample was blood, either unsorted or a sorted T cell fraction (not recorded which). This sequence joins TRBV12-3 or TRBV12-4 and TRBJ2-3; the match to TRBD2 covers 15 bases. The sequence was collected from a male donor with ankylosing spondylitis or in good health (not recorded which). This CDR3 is CASSLGTSGRAAQDTQYF. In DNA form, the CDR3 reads TGTGCCAGCAGTTTAGGGACTAGCGGGAGGGCCGCGCAAGATACGCAGTATTTT.